Below are 27 T cell receptor beta chains sequenced from a single sample in a study of control samples from healthy donors and cancer patients. The data were produced by immunoSEQ multiplex PCR, yet TCRdb's version contains in-frame clones alone and is incomplete. The sample lists about 150,000 clones; approximately 94% were seen once. The source material was blood. Receptors were obtained from a woman in her thirties or forties in good health.

This clone was recorded only once. This chain uses TRBV29-1 with TRBJ1-3, with D uncertain. The CDR3 is 14 amino acids. Trimming removed 5 bases from V and 0 bases from J, with 11 bases in between. Looked up from germline, CDR1 is SQVTM and CDR2 is ANQGSEA. The CDR3 DNA sequence: TGCAGCGTTTCAGACGGAGGCTCTGGAAACACCATATATTTT. Its translation is CSVSDGGSGNTIYF.

The chain couples TRBV6-5 to TRBJ2-2; no firm D call. Trimming shortened V by 8 bases and J by 3 bases, and 13 bases separated the two germline ends. Per germline, CDR1 MNHEY and CDR2 SVGAGI. The CDR3 covers 14 residues. The CDR3 nucleotides read TGTGCCAGCGAGAGGACCGTCGACACCGGGGAGCTGTTTTTT. Translating gives CASERTVDTGELFF.

The gene calls are TRBV6-5 and TRBJ1-3; 9 bases are shared with TRBD1. This CDR3 region has 15 residues. Germline CDR1 is MNHEY and CDR2 is SVGAGI. The V and J ends lost 6 bases and 5 bases, in that order; junction bases with no gene match: 8. CDR3 bases: TGTGCCAGCAGCGGACTAGGGACAGGGAGAAACACCATATATTTT. Protein sequence: CASSGLGTGRNTIYF.

The CDR3 bases are TGTGCCAGCAGCGTAGTCCTACTAGCAGTAACAGATACGCAGTATTTT. Protein: CASSVVLLAVTDTQYF. The chain uses TRBV9 and TRBJ2-3, with D perhaps matching TRBD2 (6 bases). The CDR3 is 16 amino acids. The germline V and J ends were trimmed by 0 bases and 3 bases, with 14 bases remaining between them. Per germline, CDR1 SGDLS and CDR2 YYNGEE.

V and J are TRBV12-3 or TRBV12-4 and TRBJ1-6; D uncertain. The CDR3 consists of 13 residues. Trimming shortened V by 6 bases and J by 3 bases, and 6 bases separated the two germline ends. The CDR3 protein is CASSKDYNSPLHF. The CDR3 DNA reads as TGTGCCAGCAGCAAGGACTATAATTCACCCCTCCACTTT.

The J gene is TRBJ2-3, the V gene TRBV6-5; 9 bases agree with TRBD2. The CDR3 contains 14 residues. The V and J ends lost 5 bases and 3 bases, in that order; junction bases with no gene match: 3. Germline lookup yields CDR1 MNHEY and CDR2 SVGAGI. The CDR3 protein is CASSPGLATDTQYF. Written as DNA, the CDR3 is TGTGCCAGCAGTCCGGGACTAGCTACAGATACGCAGTATTTT.

This clone was observed once. The chain employs TRBV7-9 and TRBJ1-2; the D gene is possibly TRBD1 (6 bases). V was trimmed by 4 bases and J by 3 bases, leaving 18 bases between them. Germline V gene data show CDR1 as SEHNR and CDR2 as FQNEAQ (reference sequence). The length of the CDR3 is 16 residues. The CDR3 sequence is CASSSSATGAYYGYTF. Written as DNA, the CDR3 is TGTGCCAGCAGCTCAAGCGCGACAGGAGCCTACTATGGCTACACCTTC.

The chain recombines TRBV5-1 with TRBJ1-4; 7 bases are shared with TRBD1. Germline V gene data show CDR1 as SGHRS and CDR2 as YFSETQ. The CDR3 is 16 amino acids. After removal of 0 bases from V and 4 bases from J, the junction contained 6 bases not matched to a gene. The CDR3 protein is CASSLVGGQLNEKLFF. Written as DNA, the CDR3 is TGCGCCAGCAGCTTGGTAGGGGGACAGCTTAATGAAAAACTGTTTTTT.

This clone has just one count. The chain carries TRBV5-4 and TRBJ1-1, with D uncertain. V lost 4 bases to trimming and J lost 7 bases, with 14 bases between them. In germline, CDR1 is SGHNT, CDR2 YYREEE (reference sequence). This CDR3 comprises 13 residues. The CDR3 region has the DNA TGTGCCAGCAGCCGTGCGACCACCGATGAAGCTTTCTTT. This translates into CASSRATTDEAFF.

The J gene is TRBJ1-1, the V gene TRBV28, with 8 bases lining up with TRBD1. The CDR3 has 13 residues. CDR1 MDHEN and CDR2 SYDVKM come from the germline V gene. The trim removed 3 bases at V and 11 bases at J, leaving 8 bases unmatched. The CDR3 DNA reads TGTGCCAGCAGTTTCGGCAGGGGGCTGGATGCTTTCTTT. This sequence encodes CASSFGRGLDAFF. Full variable domain (remainder filled in from reference TRBV28 and TRBJ1-1): DVKVTQSSRYLVKRTGEKVFLECVQDMDHENMFWYRQDPGLGLRLIYFSYDVKMKEKGDIPEGYSVSREKKERFSLILESASTNQTSMYLCASSFGRGLDAFFGQGTRLTVV.

This clone was found once. This chain connects TRBV3-1 (or the pseudogene TRBV3-2) to TRBJ1-2, with 10 positions matching TRBD1. The CDR3 contains 15 residues. Per germline, CDR1 LGHDT and CDR2 YNNKEL (reference sequence). V shed 1 base, J shed 6 bases, and the junction held 5 bases outside the gene matches. The CDR3: CASSQGTGGLNGYTF. CDR3 nucleotides: TGTGCCAGCAGCCAAGGGACAGGGGGTTTGAATGGCTACACCTTC.

The V and J genes are TRBV5-1 and TRBJ2-7; the D gene is possibly TRBD1 (6 bases). The germline V and J ends were trimmed by 2 bases and 1 base, with 13 bases remaining between them. The CDR3 extends over 15 amino acids. Germline lookup yields CDR1 SGHRS and CDR2 YFSETQ. CDR3 sequence: CASSFSPGASYEQYF. The DNA of the CDR3 is TGCGCCAGCAGCTTTAGTCCAGGGGCGTCCTACGAGCAGTACTTC.

The rearrangement joins TRBV7-2 to TRBJ1-4; D is unresolved. There are 15 residues in the CDR3. Germline CDR1 is SGHTA and CDR2 is FQGNSA. V lost 1 base to trimming and J lost 8 bases, with 14 bases between them. CDR3 sequence reads: CASSLGPGFGEKLFF. The CDR3 bases are TGTGCCAGCAGCTTAGGTCCCGGGTTTGGGGAAAAACTGTTTTTT.

The chain combines TRBV6-2 or TRBV6-3 with TRBJ2-3; 7 bases are a match to TRBD2. Losses at the gene ends were 0 bases for V and 3 bases for J; bases not matched to a gene: 6. Germline-derived CDR1 and CDR2 are MNHEY and SVGEGT. The CDR3 extends over 16 amino acids. CDR3 DNA sequence: TGTGCCAGCAGTTACTCGAGAGGCGGGGGAACAGATACGCAGTATTTT. Its protein product is CASSYSRGGGTDTQYF.

In this sample, this clone turned up once. V and J are TRBV6-5 and TRBJ1-4; tentative D call: TRBD1 (5 bases). The CDR3 has 13 residues. Trimming cost V 6 bases and J 8 bases, with 13 bases left between them. Germline V gene sequence: CDR1 MNHEY, CDR2 SVGAGI. The CDR3 DNA is TGTGCCAGCAGGGGGGTGGGAAACGAAAAACTGTTTTTT. It encodes CASRGVGNEKLFF.

The chain joins TRBV6-5 to TRBJ2-1, with D perhaps given as TRBD1 or TRBD2 (5 bases each). Germline V gene sequence: CDR1 MNHEY, CDR2 SVGAGI. Trimming took off 5 bases at V and 0 bases at J, with 11 bases between the two ends. The CDR3 has 15 residues. As DNA, the CDR3 is TGTGCCAGCAGTCCCCGGGGCAGCTCCTACAATGAGCAGTTCTTC. Its translation: CASSPRGSSYNEQFF.

This chain joins TRBV27 and TRBJ1-6; no clear D. Trimming removed 1 base at V and 6 bases at J, with 10 bases between. The germline V gene has CDR1 MNHEY and CDR2 SMNVEV (reference sequence). The CDR3 runs 15 residues. The chain's CDR3 is CASSLFLTGNSPLHF. The CDR3 coding sequence is TGTGCCAGCAGTTTATTTTTGACGGGTAATTCACCCCTCCACTTT.

The CDR3 protein is CASSLRGGKGYTF. In DNA form, the CDR3 reads TGTGCCAGCAGCCTCAGGGGCGGGAAGGGCTACACCTTC. The gene calls are TRBV3-1 (or the pseudogene TRBV3-2) and TRBJ1-2, with a weak D call TRBD1 (6 bases). CDR1 and CDR2 (germline): LGHDT, YNNKEL (reference sequence). The CDR3 spans 13 residues. The germline V and J ends were trimmed by 4 bases and 8 bases, with 14 bases remaining between them.

Of note for this clone: A junction end diverges from the germline sequence, so it may reflect a read error. The V gene is TRBV27, the J gene TRBJ2-2; 9 nucleotides agree with TRBD2. The CDR3 is 16 amino acids. Germline loops: CDR1 MNHEY, CDR2 SMNVEV (reference sequence). The CDR3 region has the DNA TGTGCCAGCAGTACGAGCGGGGGGCTTTACACCGGGGAGTTGTTTTTT. Encoded protein: CASSTSGGLYTGELFF.

This rearrangement joins TRBV7-9 to TRBJ1-1; 9 nucleotides line up with TRBD1. Unmatched junction bases numbered 17, after V lost 2 bases and J lost 10 bases. CDR1 SEHNR and CDR2 FQNEAQ come from the germline V gene (reference sequence). The CDR3 totals 17 residues. CDR3 amino acids: CASSLHLGGTGRIGAFF. CDR3 in DNA: TGTGCCAGCAGCTTACACTTAGGGGGGACAGGGAGGATCGGAGCTTTCTTT.

The chain employs TRBV7-9 and TRBJ2-2; D is undetermined. This CDR3 comprises 14 residues. V dropped 4 bases and J dropped 5 bases, with 11 bases sitting between them. Germline V gene lookup returns CDR1 SEHNR and CDR2 FQNEAQ (reference sequence). DNA of the CDR3: TGTGCCAGCAGCTCGCCCGTGGCTACCGGGGAGCTGTTTTTT. The encoded protein is CASSSPVATGELFF.

The rearrangement links TRBV4-3 to TRBJ2-1; the D call may be TRBD1 or TRBD2 (6 bases each). The ends were cut back, 4 bases at V and 2 bases at J, with 9 bases in the middle. The CDR3 is 14 residues long. CDR1 is LGHNA, CDR2 YSLEER, per germline. The CDR3 DNA reads as TGCGCCAGCAGCCCGGGGGCTACCTACAATGAGCAGTTCTTC. Translating gives CASSPGATYNEQFF.

The CDR3 nucleotides are TGCGCCAGCAGCTTGGAGGCCTATAACTATGGCTACACCTTC. Translation gives CASSLEAYNYGYTF. The gene calls are TRBV5-1 and TRBJ1-2; D unresolved. V was trimmed by 0 bases and J by 1 base, leaving 7 bases between them. The germline gives CDR1 SGHRS, CDR2 YFSETQ. This CDR3 has 14 amino acids.

The chain couples TRBV19 to TRBJ2-6, with D perhaps given as TRBD1 or TRBD2 (5 bases each). CDR1 is LNHDA, CDR2 SQIVND, per germline (reference sequence). There are 17 residues in the CDR3. V lost 4 bases to trimming and J lost 4 bases, with 17 bases between them. The CDR3: CASSTVLAGTGANVLTF. CDR3 nucleotides: TGTGCCAGTAGTACCGTTCTCGCAGGGACCGGGGCCAACGTCCTGACTTTC. Drawing the rest from reference TRBV19 and TRBJ2-6, the complete variable domain is DGGITQSPKYLFRKEGQNVTLSCEQNLNHDAMYWYRQDPGQGLRLIYYSQIVNDFQKGDIAEGYSVSREKKESFPLTVTSAQKNPTAFYLCASSTVLAGTGANVLTFGAGSRLTVL.

The genes are TRBV9 and TRBJ1-2, with a weak D call TRBD1 (5 bases). CDR1 and CDR2 (germline): SGDLS, YYNGEE. The CDR3 totals 13 residues. V was pared by 0 bases and J by 6 bases, with 9 bases between. The CDR3 loop reads CASSVAGRDGYTF. In nucleotides, the CDR3 is TGTGCCAGCAGCGTAGCAGGGAGAGATGGCTACACCTTC. Together with reference TRBV9 and TRBJ1-2, the CDR3 gives the full variable domain: DSGVTQTPKHLITATGQRVTLRCSPRSGDLSVYWYQQSLDQGLQFLIQYYNGEERAKGNILERFSAQQFPDLHSELNLSSLELGDSALYFCASSVAGRDGYTFGSGTRLTVV.

This clone occurred once. The V and J genes are TRBV6-5 and TRBJ1-6, with no clear D. The CDR3 covers 15 residues. Germline CDR1 and CDR2: MNHEY and SVGAGI. Trimming removed 2 bases at V and 7 bases at J, with 12 bases between. In nucleotides, the CDR3 is TGTGCCAGCAGTTACCGACGGGAGTGGAATTCACCCCTCCACTTT. Residues: CASSYRREWNSPLHF.

The J gene is TRBJ2-1, the V gene TRBV15; 7 bases map to TRBD2. The length of the CDR3 is 16 residues. Trimming took 0 bases from V and 7 from J; bases not matched to a gene: 9. The germline gives CDR1 LNHNV, CDR2 YYDKDF (reference sequence). The CDR3 sequence: CATSRDTAGAWNEQFF. CDR3 coding DNA: TGTGCCACCAGCAGAGATACGGCGGGAGCGTGGAATGAGCAGTTCTTC. The variable domain in full, with the rest retrieved from reference TRBV15 and TRBJ2-1, is DAMVIQNPRYQVTQFGKPVTLSCSQTLNHNVMYWYQQKSSQAPKLLFHYYDKDFNNEADTPDNFQSRRPNTSFCFLDIRSPGLGDTAMYLCATSRDTAGAWNEQFFGPGTRLTVL.